This TCR beta chain stems from a study of T cells after yellow fever vaccination. Across the whole study: SMART-Seq v4 Ultra Low Input served to prepare low-cell-number fractions.

Study-level findings and limits: Reappearance after the booster was seen for most primary-vaccination clones, at 95% to 96% CD4 and about 90% CD8. Clonotypes found in both CD4 and CD8 compartments made up a small share.

Per germline, CDR1 MNHEY and CDR2 SVGAGI. The length of the CDR3 is 15 residues. Trimming cost V 6 bases and J 5 bases; bases outside gene matches: 7. This clonotype was picked up a small number of times. Its antigen is unidentified. 5'RACE template switching added a universal primer site and UMIs to TCR cDNA. TCRdb analysed the 5' RACE reads with MiXCR anew, one entry per CDR3 protein. The sample includes about 320,000 distinct CDR3 sequences, around 11% of them seen just once. The genes are TRBV6-5 and TRBJ2-7, with 13 positions matching TRBD2. The sequence was collected from a man aged 18-30 years who received the YFV17D yellow fever vaccine. The material sequenced was CD4+ T cells sorted from PBMCs, taken 45 days after the yellow fever booster vaccination. CDR3: CASRRTSGGANEQYV. The DNA for the CDR3 is TGTGCCAGCAGACGAACTAGCGGGGGGGCGAACGAGCAGTACGTC.